This T cell receptor beta chain was sequenced for a study of Graves' ophthalmopathy and Graves' hyperthyroidism. Whole-study context: The term stable hyperthyroidism indicated an absence of ophthalmopathy within 18 months of follow-up. Overall study results and limits: Both an approximately 70% sensitivity and an approximately 76% specificity characterized the model's predictions of ophthalmopathy progression.

This clonotype was counted ten times or more. What it binds is not known. The study amplified TCR beta CDR3 regions using RNA transcripts. In the first round, RT-PCR was carried out with HTBI primers, and a multiplex PCR formed the second round. TCRdb independently ran MiXCR on the multiplex PCR reads; one entry per CDR3 protein. The sample lists 500,000 to 600,000 distinct CDR3 sequences, under 45% seen once, with about 4% in the top ten. Uncontrolled infections, pregnancy, lactation or other autoimmune diseases led to patient exclusion. This CDR3 is built from 15 residues. V was clipped by 0 bases and J by 2 bases, with 12 bases between them. Germline V gene lookup returns CDR1 SGHTS and CDR2 YDEGEE.

The clonotype originates from an adult man with Graves' hyperthyroidism. The sample was peripheral blood or thyroid tissue (not recorded which). The rearrangement links TRBV5-8 to TRBJ2-7; D uncertain. The CDR3 coding sequence is TGTGCCAGCAGCTTGGGGCCTTGGGTAACCTACGAGCAGTACTTC. It specifies CASSLGPWVTYEQYF.